This TCR beta chain appears in the sequencing data of a study of blood T cell repertoires in COVID-19. Study context: Researchers got acute and convalescent COVID-19 samples from the United States, Italy and Spain. In each case, the material was cDNA or gDNA derived from T cells, B-cell-depleted T cells, or PBMCs.

The repertoire was sequenced with immunoSEQ multiplex PCR; TCRdb's copy has only in-frame clones and lacks some. Of 93,000 or so clones in the sample, more than 80% are singletons; the top ten hold about 3.5%. V lost 0 bases and J lost 0, with 11 bases in between. Per the germline V gene, CDR1 is SGDLS and CDR2 is YYNGEE. The CDR3 covers 16 residues. This rearrangement joins TRBV9 to TRBJ2-3, with D possibly matching TRBD1 (6 bases). This clonotype originated in a woman in her fifties or sixties with acute or convalescent COVID-19. Sequenced material: peripheral blood. The CDR3 region has the DNA TGTGCCAGCAGCGTAGCCCAGGGGAAGAGCACAGATACGCAGTATTTT. Protein: CASSVAQGKSTDTQYF.